The subject of this entry is one T cell receptor (beta chain). It has no known antigen specificity. No clone much larger than this one lies a single base away; base qualities are absent. TCRbeta CDR3 regions were sequenced with the immunoSEQ Assay. After extraction, genomic DNA underwent amplification by bias-controlled multiplex PCR, followed by high-throughput sequencing. Per the authors' processing: Collapsing and filtering of sequences were performed to quantify the absolute abundance of each unique TCRbeta CDR3 region. Usable DNA was measured by amplifying reference genes present in all nucleated cells, and TCRbeta template counts were normalized to that usable DNA to estimate T cell fraction. Repertoire TCRs were annotated as SARS-CoV-2-specific by exact matching of V gene, CDR3 amino acid sequence and J gene to a known reactive TCR set. MIRA supplied the reference SARS-CoV-2 TCR set, which was filtered for enrichment in COVID-19-positive ImmuneCODE repertoires so that public or cross-reactive TCRs were removed. Based on the MIRA antigens, annotated TCRs were further analysed at the level of specific ORF or position within ORF. Breadth was defined as the number of annotated unique rearrangements divided by the total number of unique productive rearrangements, and depth was defined as the summed frequency of the annotated unique rearrangements. Group comparisons of TCR breadth used two-sided Wilcoxon rank-sum tests. TCRdb took over this immuneACCESS table, retaining in-frame rearrangements with V and J assigned. Such tables are incomplete; in checked studies, under half of the missing clones stem from an unresolved V gene, and the remainder is unexplained. V, J and clone size are those of that table, while D and trimming were read from the DNA. This sample holds about 480,000 clones; approximately 90% were observed only once. The top ten hold more than 10% of the sample.

The entry originates in a study of Ad26.COV2.S vaccination and SARS-CoV-2 variants (dated by TCRdb to about 2021). Study-level background: Vaccine-arm donors were drawn from COV1001, a multicentre, randomized, double-blind, placebo-controlled phase I-IIa trial of Ad26.COV2.S in healthy adults. Participants in the trial were split at random into five groups of five each, receiving low-dose or high-dose Ad26.COV2.S once or twice, or else placebo on both occasions. TCRbeta repertoire sequencing was used to assess the specificity and breadth of SARS-CoV-2-reactive T cell receptors after Ad26.COV2.S vaccination. A total of some 30 samples were included in the TCR-sequenced set, comprising some 20 Ad26.COV2.S vaccine recipients, 5 placebo recipients and 8 SARS-CoV-2 convalescent individuals. Investigators did not know the trial group allocation while performing experiments and assessing outcomes. Dosing of Ad26.COV2.S was intramuscular, at either 5x10^10 or 1x10^11 viral particles, delivered as one shot or as two shots spaced 56 days apart. Here is what the overall study found, with its caveats: Non-spike TCR breadth was comparable between vaccine and placebo recipients, consistent with the vaccine containing only spike. Ad26.COV2.S recipients had higher spike-specific TCR breadth than placebo recipients (P = 0.0014). After vaccination, substantial breadth of spike-specific CD8+ and CD4+ T cell responses was reported. It was noted by the authors that total T cell responses may have been underestimated by the TCR breadth and depth analyses. The study lacked the statistical power to compare responses across vaccine doses or regimens.

This specimen's treatment or condition label, per the study, means: some 20 received Ad26.COV2.S at low or high dose, single or two shots; about 5 received placebo; per-sample allocation not given. For vaccine and placebo recipients, the sequenced repertoires came from samples collected on day 63 after the first injection. Between 29 July and 7 August 2020, Cohort 1b enrolled around 25 adults aged 18-55 years at one site in Boston, USA. Ad26.COV2.S was a replication-incompetent adenovirus type 26 vector that expressed a prefusion-stabilized SARS-CoV-2 spike protein derived from the original Wuhan strain. Trimming removed 2 bases from V and 6 bases from J, leaving 11 bases between the germline ends. Via the germline V gene (reference sequence), CDR1 is GTSNPN and CDR2 SVGIG. The CDR3 covers 13 residues, taking in both the cysteine and the phenylalanine. The kept DNA is CDR3 alone, 39 bases in frame from the first base.

This receptor was identified in a person aged 18-65 years who received the Ad26.COV2.S COVID-19 vaccine or a placebo. This receptor chain uses TRBV30 and TRBJ2-1; possibly the D gene is TRBD2, per 6 matching bases. Source: peripheral blood, taken in a trial of Ad26.COV2.S vaccine versus placebo. The DNA sequence is as follows: TGTGCCTGGAGTTCGACTAGTCGCAATGAGCAGTTCTTC. Its coded protein is CAWSSTSRNEQFF.